The 17 T cell receptor beta chains given below trace back to one sample, sequenced in a study of blood T cells in healthy people across ages. Primed by a sample-barcoded 5' primer and a J-beta primer mix, a second PCR proceeded for about 7 to 11 cycles. Each CDR3 protein gets one entry after TCRdb re-called the 5' RACE reads with MiXCR. The sample has approximately 1.5 million distinct CDR3 sequences; about 31% are singletons. The sequencing sample was made of blood. These receptors came from a woman aged 25 to 39 in good health.

Turning to this clonotype: The conserved phenylalanine or tryptophan normally closing the CDR3 is absent here, so this likely arose from a read error. The chain joins TRBV6-1 to TRBJ1-1; a weak D match, TRBD1 (5 bases). V was cut by 2 bases and J by 6 bases, with 13 bases left in between. Germline V gene sequence: CDR1 MNHNS, CDR2 SASEGT. The CDR3 contains 14 residues. The CDR3 loop reads CASSESPGKAEAFS. The CDR3 DNA follows: TGTGCCAGCAGTGAATCTCCAGGGAAAGCTGAAGCTTTCTCT.

This clonotype was detected a few times. V and J are TRBV4-1 and TRBJ2-1; maybe TRBD1 (5 bases). Between the trimmed V and J ends, which lost 0 bases and 5 bases, there was a span of 14 bases. The CDR3 consists of 16 residues. The V gene's germline CDR1 is MGHRA and CDR2 YSYEKL. The CDR3 region has the DNA TGCGCCAGCAGCCAAGAGTACAGGCAAAGTAACAATGAGCAGTTCTTC. It specifies CASSQEYRQSNNEQFF.

This clonotype was recorded many times. This chain links TRBV20-1 with TRBJ2-7, with D possibly TRBD1 on 6 matching bases. The CDR3 is 12 residues long. CDR1 is DFQATT, CDR2 SNEGSKA, per germline (reference sequence). V shed 5 bases and J shed 4 bases, with 12 bases lying between them. CDR3 region: CSASGQTYEQYF. DNA of the CDR3: TGCAGTGCTTCGGGACAAACATACGAGCAGTACTTC.

The chain combines TRBV4-1 with TRBJ2-2, with 7 positions matching TRBD1. Germline assignment: CDR1 MGHRA and CDR2 YSYEKL. V trimming: 2 bases; J trimming: 2 bases; junction bases outside the gene matches: 5. CDR3 size: 16 residues. Written as DNA, the CDR3 is TGCGCCAGCAGCCAACAGACAGGGTTTAACACCGGGGAGCTGTTTTTT. Its protein is CASSQQTGFNTGELFF.

The gene calls are TRBV29-1 and TRBJ1-1; D possibly corresponds to TRBD1 (5 bases). This CDR3 region has 11 residues. Trimming pared 4 bases from V and 7 bases from J, leaving 10 bases between. CDR1 is SQVTM, CDR2 ANQGSEA, per germline. This CDR3 reads CSVGWGLEAFF. CDR3 DNA: TGCAGCGTTGGATGGGGACTTGAAGCTTTCTTT.

The table lists this clonotype with a few counts. The V call is TRBV3-1, the J call TRBJ2-1; 7 bases map to TRBD2. This CDR3 contains 16 residues. J was trimmed by 9 bases and V by 7 bases; bases with no gene match: 18. The V gene's germline CDR1 is LGHDT and CDR2 YNNKEL (reference sequence). CDR3 loop: CASTQIGGRGRAEQFF. DNA for the CDR3: TGTGCCAGCACCCAGATAGGTGGGAGGGGCCGGGCTGAGCAGTTCTTC.

This clonotype was counted ten times or more. The V and J genes are TRBV27 and TRBJ2-6; D call uncertain. The V gene's germline CDR1 is MNHEY and CDR2 SMNVEV (reference sequence). The CDR3 spans 13 residues. Trimming stripped 6 bases from V and 0 bases from J, with 3 bases between. This CDR3 reads CASRVSGANVLTF. DNA for the CDR3: TGTGCCAGCAGGGTCTCTGGGGCCAACGTCCTGACTTTC. Together with reference TRBV27 and TRBJ2-6, the CDR3 gives the full variable domain: EAQVTQNPRYLITVTGKKLTVTCSQNMNHEYMSWYRQDPGLGLRQIYYSMNVEVTDKGDVPEGYKVSRKEKRNFPLILESPSPNQTSLYFCASRVSGANVLTFGAGSRLTVL.

In its sample, this clonotype was seen a few times. The chain employs TRBV6-2 or TRBV6-3 and TRBJ2-7, with 11 nucleotides matching TRBD2. This CDR3 contains 15 residues. The ends lost 9 bases at V and 4 bases at J; junction bases unmatched: 11. In germline, CDR1 is MNHEY, CDR2 SVGEGT. The CDR3 region has the DNA TGTGCCAGTCTCGGCCTTGCTAGCGGGAGGTACGAGCAGTACTTC. Translated, it gives CASLGLASGRYEQYF.

This chain connects TRBV7-3 to TRBJ2-1, with 11 positions matching TRBD2. CDR1 and CDR2 (germline): SGHTA, FQGTGA. After removal of 5 bases from V and 4 bases from J, the junction contained 10 bases not matched to a gene. The CDR3 is 17 residues long. CDR3 sequence reads: CASSPFIGTSGYNEQFF. As DNA, the CDR3 is TGTGCCAGCAGCCCATTCATTGGGACTAGCGGATACAATGAGCAGTTCTTC.

This sequence joins TRBV7-8 and TRBJ2-5; maybe TRBD1 (6 bases). The CDR3 loop spans 16 amino acids. The germline V gene encodes CDR1 SGHVS and CDR2 FQNEAQ. Trimming shortened V by 5 bases and J by 0 bases, and 16 bases separated the two germline ends. The CDR3 protein is CASSPRGQPYQETQYF. CDR3 bases: TGTGCCAGCAGCCCTAGAGGACAGCCGTACCAAGAGACCCAGTACTTC.

In this sample, this clonotype turned up many times. The J gene is TRBJ2-1, the V gene TRBV7-7; 9 bases align to TRBD1. Per the germline V gene, CDR1 is SSHAT and CDR2 is FNYEAQ (reference sequence). This CDR3 spans 13 amino acids. Losses at the gene ends were 5 bases for V and 8 bases for J; bases not matched to a gene: 4. In nucleotides, the CDR3 is TGTGCCAGCAGCCAGGGACAGGGAGATGAGCAGTTCTTC. Protein product: CASSQGQGDEQFF.

The rearrangement links TRBV2 to TRBJ2-1; 9 positions agree with TRBD1. Germline V gene data show CDR1 as SNHLY and CDR2 as FYNNEI. V gave up 7 bases and J gave up 2 bases; unmatched junction bases: 6. The CDR3 is 15 amino acids. DNA of the CDR3: TGTGCCAGCACGAGGGACAGGGTCACCTACAATGAGCAGTTCTTC. It is translated as CASTRDRVTYNEQFF.

This sequence joins TRBV19 and TRBJ2-3; the D gene is possibly TRBD2 (5 bases). The CDR3 runs to 13 residues. CDR1 and CDR2 (germline): LNHDA, SQIVND (reference sequence). The V end lost 10 bases, the J end lost 6 bases, and 17 bases lay between the germline ends. The CDR3 is CATKEGSPDTQYF. CDR3 DNA sequence: TGTGCCACGAAAGAGGGTTCCCCGGATACGCAGTATTTT.

CDR3: CASSWLGQGSDEQFF. DNA of the CDR3: TGTGCCAGCAGTTGGTTAGGACAGGGCAGCGACGAGCAGTTCTTC. The chain recombines TRBV27 with TRBJ2-1; TRBD1 matches 8 bases. V trimming: 4 bases; J trimming: 10 bases; junction bases outside the gene matches: 12. CDR3 length: 15 residues. CDR1 is MNHEY, CDR2 SMNVEV, per germline (reference sequence).

This clonotype was seen just once. An end of the junction differs from the germline gene, which may be a read error. The chain has TRBV12-3 or TRBV12-4 and TRBJ2-3; D perhaps matches TRBD2 (5 bases). The CDR3 length is 16 residues. The CDR3 is CASKKFRASSTDAQYF. DNA for the CDR3: TGTGCCAGCAAGAAATTCCGGGCTAGCAGCACAGATGCGCAGTATTTT.

This clonotype showed up just once. Here the CDR3 reads CSARAHSARDGDCEQYF. The CDR3 bases are TGCAGTGCTAGAGCTCATTCGGCACGGGACGGCGACTGCGAGCAGTACTTC. This sequence joins TRBV20-1 and TRBJ2-5; D may be TRBD1 or TRBD2 (5 bases each). The tail of the sequence fits TRBJ2-7 better, so the J call may be wrong. The CDR3 sequence is 17 residues long. CDR1 DFQATT and CDR2 SNEGSKA come from the germline V gene (reference sequence).

This clonotype has more than one count but fewer than ten. The V gene is TRBV18, the J gene TRBJ2-5; 7 bases fit TRBD1. The CDR3 is 16 amino acids. Trimming removed 0 bases from V and 2 bases from J; junction bases left unmatched: 6. The germline gives CDR1 KGHSH, CDR2 LQKENI. Here the CDR3 reads CASSPPSTGDQETQYF. In DNA, the CDR3 is TGTGCCAGCTCACCACCGAGTACAGGGGATCAAGAGACCCAGTACTTC.